One sample yielded the 3 T cell receptor beta chains listed below, sequenced in a study of OX40 agonist ivuxolimab in advanced cancers. Clones were sequenced by immunoSEQ multiplex PCR, and TCRdb holds only the in-frame ones, with some missing. The data contain around 21,000 clones, 65% to 85% of them singletons. Specimen: CD4+ or CD8+ T cells sorted from blood, collected in a trial of the OX40 agonist ivuxolimab. All receptors derive from an adult with an advanced solid tumor such as melanoma, head and neck, liver or kidney cancer.

The CDR3: CASSIGRITEAFF. The DNA of the CDR3 is TGTGCCAGCAGCATCGGACGGATAACTGAAGCTTTCTTT. J is TRBJ1-1 and V is TRBV7-2; D ambiguous. Germline CDR1 and CDR2: SGHTA and FQGNSA. Trimming took 5 bases from V and 5 from J, leaving 12 bases between them. This CDR3 contains 13 residues.

The CDR3 DNA follows: TGTGCCAGCGGTCCAGCGGGGGGCCTCACAGATACGCAGTATTTT. Translation gives CASGPAGGLTDTQYF. The chain is built from TRBV9 and TRBJ2-3; 9 bases map to TRBD2. CDR3 length: 15 amino acids. The germline V gene has CDR1 SGDLS and CDR2 YYNGEE. Trimming removed 7 bases from V and 2 bases from J; junction bases left unmatched: 8.

V and J are TRBV10-2 and TRBJ2-1; TRBD1 matches at 7 bases. Germline CDR1 WSHSY, CDR2 SAAADI. After removal of 6 bases from V and 0 bases from J, the junction contained 5 bases not matched to a gene. The CDR3 length is 15 residues. Here the CDR3 DNA reads TGCGCCAGCAGAAAGACAGGGAGCTCCTACAATGAGCAGTTCTTC. Its protein is CASRKTGSSYNEQFF.